Listed here are 10 T cell receptor beta chains from one sample, sequenced in a study of blood T cell repertoires in COVID-19. Sequencing used immunoSEQ multiplex PCR; TCRdb keeps in-frame clones, though not all of them. The data contain more than 400,000 clones, 80% to 90% of them singletons. Sequencing was carried out using peripheral blood. The receptors were sampled from a human donor in a cohort sampled during active COVID-19.

This rearrangement joins TRBV10-3 to TRBJ2-4; 7 bases match TRBD2. Germline V CDR1 and CDR2: ENHRY, SYGVKD. The V segment lost 2 bases and the J segment 6 bases; nucleotides outside the gene matches: 10. The length of the CDR3 is 16 residues. CDR3 sequence: CAISEGFGGSGNIQYF. The DNA for the CDR3 is TGTGCCATCAGTGAGGGGTTTGGCGGGAGCGGAAACATTCAGTACTTC.

The J gene is TRBJ2-3, the V gene TRBV9; perhaps TRBD2 as D (5 bases). From germline, CDR1 is SGDLS and CDR2 YYNGEE. The CDR3 covers 13 residues. V shed 4 bases and J shed 6 bases, with 12 bases lying between them. The CDR3 coding sequence is TGTGCCAGCAGCTTCCGAGCGGACGATACGCAGTATTTT. It translates to CASSFRADDTQYF.

The V and J genes are TRBV10-3 and TRBJ2-3, with 8 bases matching TRBD2. V shed 4 bases, J shed 5 bases, and the junction held 5 bases outside the gene matches. The length of the CDR3 is 14 residues. Germline values: CDR1 ENHRY, CDR2 SYGVKD. In DNA form, the CDR3 reads TGTGCCATCAGTGTAGGACTAGCCGGAGATACGCAGTATTTT. This gives the protein CAISVGLAGDTQYF.

The chain has TRBV7-2 and TRBJ2-1; D might be TRBD2 (6 bases). Trimming left V 3 bases short and J 11 bases short, with 11 bases between. This CDR3 is built from 12 residues. The germline V gene encodes CDR1 SGHTA and CDR2 FQGNSA. Here the CDR3 reads CASSFPSEKQFF. In nucleotides, the CDR3 is TGTGCCAGCAGCTTCCCTAGCGAGAAGCAGTTCTTC.

V and J are TRBV7-3 and TRBJ2-1; the match to TRBD2 covers 9 bases. Germline CDR1 reads SGHTA; CDR2 reads FQGTGA. The CDR3 runs 16 residues. Trimming at V came to 2 bases and at J to 4 bases, leaving 6 bases not matched to a gene. This CDR3 is CASSLVAGAGYNEQFF. The CDR3, as DNA: TGTGCCAGCAGCTTAGTAGCGGGAGCGGGATACAATGAGCAGTTCTTC.

The chain employs TRBV27 and TRBJ1-2; 7 nucleotides agree with TRBD1. From germline, CDR1 is MNHEY and CDR2 SMNVEV (reference sequence). The CDR3 extends over 15 amino acids. V dropped 4 bases and J dropped 3; count of bases not matched to a gene: 8. CDR3 amino acids: CASSSTRGVYYGYTF. For the CDR3, the DNA is TGTGCCAGCAGTTCGACCAGGGGGGTGTACTATGGCTACACCTTC.

The V gene is TRBV15, the J gene TRBJ2-3; 7 nucleotides match TRBD1. CDR3 length equals 16 residues. From germline, CDR1 is LNHNV and CDR2 YYDKDF (reference sequence). Trimming cost V 1 base and J 1 base; bases outside gene matches: 5. CDR3 residues: CATSRAGGQGTDTQYF. In DNA form, the CDR3 reads TGTGCCACCAGCAGAGCTGGAGGACAGGGCACAGATACGCAGTATTTT.

The chain combines TRBV27 with TRBJ2-2, with 11 bases lining up with TRBD2. The junction had 6 bases not matched to a gene; V was cut back by 5 bases and J by 4 bases. Germline V lookup: CDR1 MNHEY, CDR2 SMNVEV (reference sequence). The CDR3 has 16 amino acids. Here the CDR3 reads CASSVGLADLTGELFF. CDR3 DNA: TGTGCCAGCAGTGTGGGACTAGCGGACCTCACCGGGGAGCTGTTTTTT.

The rearrangement links TRBV6-6 to TRBJ1-5; 8 bases line up with TRBD1. Germline V lookup: CDR1 MNHNY, CDR2 SVGAGI (reference sequence). This CDR3 is built from 14 residues. V shed 6 bases, J shed 8 bases, and the junction held 9 bases outside the gene matches. CDR3 DNA: TGTGCCAGCAGCATCGGGACAGGCTCGGAGCCCCAGCATTTT. Its protein product is CASSIGTGSEPQHF.

This chain uses TRBV2 with TRBJ1-5; 9 bases align to TRBD1. Germline assignment: CDR1 SNHLY and CDR2 FYNNEI. This CDR3 is 14 amino acids long. V lost 9 bases to trimming and J lost 1 base; unmatched junction nucleotides: 4. The CDR3, as DNA: TGTGCCAGTCGGGACAGGGTAAGCAATCAGCCCCAGCATTTT. Amino acids: CASRDRVSNQPQHF.